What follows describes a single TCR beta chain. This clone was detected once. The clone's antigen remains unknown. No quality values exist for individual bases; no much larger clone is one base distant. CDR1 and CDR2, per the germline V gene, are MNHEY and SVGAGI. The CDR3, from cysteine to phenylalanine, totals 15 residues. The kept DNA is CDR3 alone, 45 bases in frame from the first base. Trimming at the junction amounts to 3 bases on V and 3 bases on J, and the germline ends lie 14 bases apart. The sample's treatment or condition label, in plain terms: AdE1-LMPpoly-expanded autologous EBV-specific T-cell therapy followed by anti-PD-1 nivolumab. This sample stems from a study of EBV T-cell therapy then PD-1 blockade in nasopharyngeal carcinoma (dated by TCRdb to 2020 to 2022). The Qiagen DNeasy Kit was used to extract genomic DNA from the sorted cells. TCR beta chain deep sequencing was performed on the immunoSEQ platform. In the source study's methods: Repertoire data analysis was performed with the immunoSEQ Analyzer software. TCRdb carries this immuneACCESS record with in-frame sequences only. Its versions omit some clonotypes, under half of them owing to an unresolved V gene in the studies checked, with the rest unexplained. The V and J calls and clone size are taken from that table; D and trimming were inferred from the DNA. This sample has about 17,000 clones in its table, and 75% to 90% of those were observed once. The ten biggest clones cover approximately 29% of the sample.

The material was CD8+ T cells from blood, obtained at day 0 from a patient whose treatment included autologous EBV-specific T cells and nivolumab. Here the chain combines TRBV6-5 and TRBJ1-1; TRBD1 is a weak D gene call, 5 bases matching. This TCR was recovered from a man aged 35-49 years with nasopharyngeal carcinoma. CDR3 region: CASSYLGGVHTEAFF. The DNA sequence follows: TGTGCCAGCAGTTATCTGGGGGGGGTGCACACTGAAGCTTTCTTT.